These 9 T cell receptor beta chains were all obtained from the same sample, sequenced in a study of Ad26.COV2.S vaccination and SARS-CoV-2 variants. Libraries were prepared by immunoSEQ multiplex PCR; TCRdb keeps only in-frame clonotypes and omits some of them. The sample lists about 440,000 clones, approximately 90% occurring once. Sample treatment: some 20 received Ad26.COV2.S at low or high dose, single or two shots; about 5 received placebo; per-sample allocation not given. Day 63 following the first vaccine or placebo injection was when the samples were taken. The source material was peripheral blood, sampled in a trial of Ad26.COV2.S vaccine versus placebo. All receptors derive from a person aged 18-60 years who received the Ad26.COV2.S COVID-19 vaccine or a placebo.

The V and J genes are TRBV11-2 and TRBJ1-5; D remains ambiguous. V lost 2 bases, J lost 7 bases, and 9 bases lay in between. CDR1 and CDR2 (germline): SGHAT, FQNNGV. The CDR3 has 13 residues. The CDR3: CASSLRIEQPQHF. The CDR3 nucleotides read TGTGCCAGCAGCTTAAGGATAGAGCAGCCCCAGCATTTT.

The V gene is TRBV24-1, the J gene TRBJ2-1, with 9 bases identical to TRBD2. From germline, CDR1 is KGHDR and CDR2 SFDVKD. The CDR3 loop spans 15 amino acids. The V gene end was trimmed by 6 bases and the J gene end by 9 bases; junction bases not matched to a gene: 11. CDR3 loop: CATSPNSGSTSEQFF. In DNA form, the CDR3 reads TGTGCCACCAGTCCAAATAGCGGGAGTACGAGTGAGCAGTTCTTC.

The chain has TRBV7-3 and TRBJ2-3, with D unresolved. CDR1 is SGHTA and CDR2 is FQGTGA in the germline V gene. This CDR3 region has 13 residues. With 2 bases removed from V and 2 bases from J, the gap between germline ends came to 5 bases. The CDR3 DNA reads as TGTGCCAGCAGCTTAGTGCACACAGATACGCAGTATTTT. Translation: CASSLVHTDTQYF.

V gene TRBV12-5 combines with J gene TRBJ2-1, with 7 bases matching TRBD1. The germline V gene encodes CDR1 LGHNT and CDR2 FRNRAP. Trimming at V came to 0 bases and at J to 3 bases, leaving 2 bases not matched to a gene. This CDR3 is built from 15 residues. The CDR3 region has the DNA TGTGCTAGTGGTTTGGTGGCAGGGGGCTACAATGAGCAGTTCTTC. Its protein product is CASGLVAGGYNEQFF.

The chain is built from TRBV25-1 and TRBJ1-2; D remains unclear. The ends were cut back, 1 base at V and 2 bases at J, with 5 bases in the middle. CDR3 length equals 13 residues. Germline V gene lookup returns CDR1 MGHDK and CDR2 SYGVNS. DNA of the CDR3: TGTGCCAGCAGTGAATCCGTAAACTATGGCTACACCTTC. As protein: CASSESVNYGYTF.

This clone has more than one count but fewer than ten. The chain combines TRBV5-8 with TRBJ2-3, with 7 nucleotides matching TRBD1. J was trimmed by 2 bases and V by 4 bases; bases with no gene match: 7. Germline V CDR1 and CDR2: SGHTS, YDEGEE. This CDR3 has 15 residues. The CDR3 sequence is CASSPGQDHTDTQYF. CDR3 in DNA: TGTGCCAGCAGCCCCGGACAGGACCACACAGATACGCAGTATTTT.

This sequence joins TRBV4-3 and TRBJ2-2; possibly TRBD2 for D (6 bases). This CDR3 contains 18 residues. Per germline, CDR1 LGHNA and CDR2 YSLEER. Trimming removed 3 bases from V and 1 base from J, with 18 bases in between. The CDR3 sequence: CASSQDAVGLRNTGELFF. In DNA, the CDR3 is TGCGCCAGCAGCCAGGACGCCGTCGGACTAAGGAACACCGGGGAGCTGTTTTTT.

This clone was detected only once. This rearrangement joins TRBV15 to TRBJ1-1; tentatively, D is TRBD1 (6 bases). The CDR3 sequence is 13 residues long. The V and J ends lost 0 bases and 7 bases respectively, with 9 bases between them. CDR1 is LNHNV, CDR2 YYDKDF, per germline (reference sequence). The CDR3 loop reads CATSRDFRGEAFF. The CDR3 DNA reads as TGTGCCACCAGCAGAGATTTCAGGGGTGAAGCTTTCTTT.

This rearrangement joins TRBV29-1 to TRBJ1-2, with no clear D. CDR3 length: 13 residues. Trimming removed 7 bases at V and 4 bases at J, with 16 bases between. Germline-derived CDR1 and CDR2 are SQVTM and ANQGSEA. CDR3 sequence reads: CSDSTATGYGYTF. CDR3 nucleotide sequence: TGCAGCGATTCTACAGCGACCGGCTATGGCTACACCTTC.